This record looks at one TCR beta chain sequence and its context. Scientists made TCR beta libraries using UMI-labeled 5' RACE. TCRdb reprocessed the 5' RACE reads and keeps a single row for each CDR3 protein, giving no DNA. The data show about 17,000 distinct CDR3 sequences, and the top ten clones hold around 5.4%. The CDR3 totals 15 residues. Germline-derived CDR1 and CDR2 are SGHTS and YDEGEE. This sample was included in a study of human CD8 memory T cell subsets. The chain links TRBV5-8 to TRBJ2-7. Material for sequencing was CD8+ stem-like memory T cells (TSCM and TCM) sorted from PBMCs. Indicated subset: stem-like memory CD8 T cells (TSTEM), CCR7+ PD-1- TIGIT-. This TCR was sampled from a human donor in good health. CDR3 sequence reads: CASSLAVSLTYEQYF.